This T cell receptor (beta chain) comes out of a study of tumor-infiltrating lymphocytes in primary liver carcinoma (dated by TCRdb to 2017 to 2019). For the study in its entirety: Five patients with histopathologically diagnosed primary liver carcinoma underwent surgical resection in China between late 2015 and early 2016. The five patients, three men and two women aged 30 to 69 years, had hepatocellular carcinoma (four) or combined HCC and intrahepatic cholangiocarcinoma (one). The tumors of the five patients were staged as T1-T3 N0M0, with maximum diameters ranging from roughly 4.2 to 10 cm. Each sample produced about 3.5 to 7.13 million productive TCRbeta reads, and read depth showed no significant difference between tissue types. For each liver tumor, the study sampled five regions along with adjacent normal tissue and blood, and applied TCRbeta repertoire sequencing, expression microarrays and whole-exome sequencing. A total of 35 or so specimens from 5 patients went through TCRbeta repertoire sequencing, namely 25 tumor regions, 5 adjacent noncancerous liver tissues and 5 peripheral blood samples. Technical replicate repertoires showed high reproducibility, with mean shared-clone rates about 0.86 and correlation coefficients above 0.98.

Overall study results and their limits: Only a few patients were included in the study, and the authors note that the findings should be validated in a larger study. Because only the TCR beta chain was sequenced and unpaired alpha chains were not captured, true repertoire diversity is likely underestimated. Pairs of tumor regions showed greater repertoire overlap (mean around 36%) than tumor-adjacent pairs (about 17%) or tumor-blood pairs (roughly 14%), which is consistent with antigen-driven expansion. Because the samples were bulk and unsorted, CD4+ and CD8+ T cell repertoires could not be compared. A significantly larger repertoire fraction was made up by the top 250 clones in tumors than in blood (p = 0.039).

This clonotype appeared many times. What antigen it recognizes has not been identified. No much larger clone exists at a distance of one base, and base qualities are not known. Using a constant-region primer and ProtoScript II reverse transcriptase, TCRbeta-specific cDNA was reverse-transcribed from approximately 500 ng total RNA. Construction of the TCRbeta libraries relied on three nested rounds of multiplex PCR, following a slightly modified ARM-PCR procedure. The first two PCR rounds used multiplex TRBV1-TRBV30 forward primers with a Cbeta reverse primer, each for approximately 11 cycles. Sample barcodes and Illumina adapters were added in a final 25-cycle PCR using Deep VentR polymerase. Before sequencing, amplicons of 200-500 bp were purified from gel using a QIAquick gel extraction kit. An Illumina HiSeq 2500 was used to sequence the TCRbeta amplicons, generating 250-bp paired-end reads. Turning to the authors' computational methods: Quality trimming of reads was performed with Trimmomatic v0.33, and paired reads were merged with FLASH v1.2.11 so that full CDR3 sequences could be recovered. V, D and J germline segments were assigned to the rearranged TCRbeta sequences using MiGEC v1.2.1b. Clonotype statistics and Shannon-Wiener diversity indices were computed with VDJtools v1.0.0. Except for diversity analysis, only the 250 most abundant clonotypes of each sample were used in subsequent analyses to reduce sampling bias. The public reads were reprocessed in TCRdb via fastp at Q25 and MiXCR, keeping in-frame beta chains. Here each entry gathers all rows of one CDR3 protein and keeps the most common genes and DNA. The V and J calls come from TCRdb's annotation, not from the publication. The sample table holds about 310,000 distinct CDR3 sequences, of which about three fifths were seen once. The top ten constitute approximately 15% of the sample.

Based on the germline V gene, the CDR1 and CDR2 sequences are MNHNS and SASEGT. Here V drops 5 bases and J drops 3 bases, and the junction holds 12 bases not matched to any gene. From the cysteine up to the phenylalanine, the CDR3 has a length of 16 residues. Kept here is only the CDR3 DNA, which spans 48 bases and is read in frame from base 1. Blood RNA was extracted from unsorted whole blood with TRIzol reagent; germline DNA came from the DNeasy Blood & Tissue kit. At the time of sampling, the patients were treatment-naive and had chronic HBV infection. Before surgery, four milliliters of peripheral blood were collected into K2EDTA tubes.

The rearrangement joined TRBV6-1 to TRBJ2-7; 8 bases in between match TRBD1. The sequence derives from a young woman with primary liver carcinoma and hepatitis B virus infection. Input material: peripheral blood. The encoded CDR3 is CASSTSGGIPYYEQYF. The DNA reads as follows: TGTGCCAGCAGTACGTCAGGGGGCATACCCTACTACGAGCAGTACTTC.